Listed below are T cell receptor beta chains from one sample, sequenced in a study of blood T cell repertoires in COVID-19. Sequencing was performed with immunoSEQ multiplex PCR; in TCRdb, only in-frame clones are kept and a portion is missing. The data contain around 99,000 clones, about four fifths of them singletons. Sequencing was carried out using peripheral blood. The source is a woman aged 80 or older with active or convalescent COVID-19. Both conserved end residues are part of each CDR3. The D gene is left open where the match is weak.

d_gene: .; v_gene: TRBV18; CDR3aa: CASSPNGGANYGYTF
d_gene: TRBD1; v_gene: TRBV30; CDR3aa: CAWSVGTGQEKLFF
d_gene: TRBD1; v_gene: TRBV12-5; CDR3aa: CASGLIDRDRDTEAFF
d_gene: .; v_gene: TRBV18; CDR3aa: CASSLLRYNEQFF
d_gene: .; v_gene: TRBV25-1; CDR3aa: CASRETGSYEQYF
d_gene: .; v_gene: TRBV7-6; CDR3aa: CASSAQGVGEQYF
d_gene: TRBD2; v_gene: TRBV18; CDR3aa: CASSPSSNWAGEYEQYF
d_gene: .; v_gene: TRBV11-2; CDR3aa: CASSWGDSPLHF
d_gene: .; v_gene: TRBV6-1; CDR3aa: CASSDWWKEETQYF
d_gene: .; v_gene: TRBV12-1; CDR3aa: CASSFNRLAGAHEQYF
d_gene: TRBD1; v_gene: TRBV28; CDR3aa: CASSLDRVLGYTF
d_gene: .; v_gene: TRBV19; CDR3aa: CASTSSAGGNTIYF
d_gene: TRBD2; v_gene: TRBV7-9; CDR3aa: CASSRGTSSGANVLTF
d_gene: TRBD2; v_gene: TRBV7-8; CDR3aa: CASSLGGVGLAGLSSYNEQFF
d_gene: TRBD1; v_gene: TRBV19; CDR3aa: CASSIARIGQGRQPQHF
d_gene: .; v_gene: TRBV19; CDR3aa: CASSISGTQYF
d_gene: TRBD1; v_gene: TRBV4-2; CDR3aa: CASSQVQGGVRSGNTIYF
d_gene: TRBD1; v_gene: TRBV4-1; CDR3aa: CASSQVGTGSREQYF
d_gene: .; v_gene: TRBV7-6; CDR3aa: CASSSLPGNTQYF
d_gene: .; v_gene: TRBV11-2; CDR3aa: CASSLYGSAGNTIYF
d_gene: .; v_gene: TRBV2; CDR3aa: CASSRDSDEKLFF
d_gene: .; v_gene: TRBV18; CDR3aa: CASSRGTDEQYF
d_gene: TRBD1; v_gene: TRBV7-2; CDR3aa: CASSSSTGFRRGYTF
d_gene: TRBD1; v_gene: TRBV30; CDR3aa: CAWRRGHEQYF
d_gene: .; v_gene: TRBV19; CDR3aa: CASSQRPPGGNTIYF
d_gene: .; v_gene: TRBV2; CDR3aa: CASSTETQYF
d_gene: TRBD1; v_gene: TRBV5-4; CDR3aa: CASSLDRGGGYTF
d_gene: .; v_gene: TRBV2; CDR3aa: CASEGFVGANVLTF
d_gene: .; v_gene: TRBV28; CDR3aa: CASSFPDSDQPQHF
d_gene: .; v_gene: TRBV15; CDR3aa: CATSRDVGTGVWATEAFF
d_gene: .; v_gene: TRBV28; CDR3aa: CASCGLGAGANVLTF
d_gene: .; v_gene: TRBV28; CDR3aa: CASKVGGTEAFF
d_gene: .; v_gene: TRBV3-1/TRBV3-2; CDR3aa: CASSQSLYGYTF
d_gene: TRBD2; v_gene: TRBV5-1; CDR3aa: CASSLRGLAGGNTGELFF
d_gene: TRBD1; v_gene: TRBV4-2; CDR3aa: CASSRTSGTGGGGNTIYF
d_gene: TRBD2; v_gene: TRBV6-5; CDR3aa: CASRRTSGLETQYF
d_gene: TRBD1; v_gene: TRBV6-5; CDR3aa: CASSLGTGPYNEQFF
d_gene: .; v_gene: TRBV5-1; CDR3aa: CASSLWRTDTQYF
d_gene: TRBD1; v_gene: TRBV24-1; CDR3aa: CATSSLGQGNTGELFF
d_gene: .; v_gene: TRBV5-1; CDR3aa: CASSLAAPQETQYF
d_gene: TRBD2; v_gene: TRBV10-2; CDR3aa: CASSETSGRLHEQFF
d_gene: .; v_gene: TRBV5-1; CDR3aa: CASSLQGTWETQYF
d_gene: .; v_gene: TRBV5-1; CDR3aa: CASSLVSGNYGYTF
d_gene: TRBD2; v_gene: TRBV5-3; CDR3aa: CARSFSGRGDEQFF
d_gene: .; v_gene: TRBV28; CDR3aa: CASSLPQVGNTIYF